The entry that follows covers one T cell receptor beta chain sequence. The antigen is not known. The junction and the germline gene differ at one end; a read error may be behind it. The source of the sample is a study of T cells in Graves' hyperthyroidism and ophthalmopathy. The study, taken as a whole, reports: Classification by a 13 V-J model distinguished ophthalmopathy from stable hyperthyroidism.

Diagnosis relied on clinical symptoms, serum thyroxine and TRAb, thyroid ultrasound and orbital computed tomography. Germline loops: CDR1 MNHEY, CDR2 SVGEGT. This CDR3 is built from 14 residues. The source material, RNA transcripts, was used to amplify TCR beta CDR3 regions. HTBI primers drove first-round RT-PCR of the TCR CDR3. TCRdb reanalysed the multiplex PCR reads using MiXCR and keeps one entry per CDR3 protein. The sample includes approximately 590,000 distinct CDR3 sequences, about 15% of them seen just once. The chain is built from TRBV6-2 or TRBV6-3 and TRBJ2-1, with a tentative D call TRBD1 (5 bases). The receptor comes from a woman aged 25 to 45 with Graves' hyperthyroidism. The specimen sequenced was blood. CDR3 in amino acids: CASRKGYSCNEQFF. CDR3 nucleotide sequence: TGTGCCAGCAGAAAGGGGTACTCCTGCAATGAGCAGTTCTTC.